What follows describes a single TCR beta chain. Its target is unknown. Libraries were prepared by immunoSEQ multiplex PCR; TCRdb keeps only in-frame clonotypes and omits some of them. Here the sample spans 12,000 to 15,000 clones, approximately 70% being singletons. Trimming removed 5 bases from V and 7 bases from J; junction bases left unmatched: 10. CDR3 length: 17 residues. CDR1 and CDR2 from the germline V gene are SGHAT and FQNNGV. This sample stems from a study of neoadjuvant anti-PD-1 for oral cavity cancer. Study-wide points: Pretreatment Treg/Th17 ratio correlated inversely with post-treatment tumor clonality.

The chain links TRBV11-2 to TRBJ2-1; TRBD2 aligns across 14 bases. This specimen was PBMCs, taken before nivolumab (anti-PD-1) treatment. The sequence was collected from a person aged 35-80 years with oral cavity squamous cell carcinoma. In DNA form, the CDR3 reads TGTGCCAGCAGCCCGAGGGGGGGACTAGCGGGAGTAAATGAGCAGTTCTTC. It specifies CASSPRGGLAGVNEQFF.